This T cell receptor beta chain stems from a study of blood T cell repertoires in COVID-19. Looking at the study overall: From the United States, Italy and Spain came samples of acute and convalescent COVID-19. T cells, B-cell-depleted T cells, or PBMCs provided the cDNA or gDNA that served as material.

Authors' methods: Reference gene primer amplification in the assay estimated nucleated cell counts. Some clones are missing from TCRdb's copy, which holds only in-frame ones; the method was immunoSEQ multiplex PCR. V, J and clone size derive from that table, while D and trimming were established from the DNA sequence. The table has about 60,000 clones, around 85% seen once. The CDR3 length is 15 residues. The germline V gene has CDR1 WNHNN and CDR2 SYGVQD (reference sequence). The ends were cut back, 4 bases at V and 5 bases at J, with 17 bases in the middle. The sequence came from a man in his forties with acute or convalescent COVID-19. Sequencing was carried out using peripheral blood. The V call is TRBV10-1, the J call TRBJ1-1; D perhaps matches TRBD1 (5 bases). The CDR3 is CASSAGMVGLTEAFF. The CDR3 nucleotides read TGCGCCAGCAGTGCAGGGATGGTGGGTCTAACTGAAGCTTTCTTT.